The next 10 T cell receptor beta chains were all read from a single sample in a study of shared clonotypes between healthy human individuals. The naive CD8 population came from CD45RO-negative cells selected for CCR7, without terminally differentiated effector memory CD45RA+ cells. Assay used: immunoSEQ multiplex PCR; TCRdb lists only in-frame clones, some missing. The sample carries around 620,000 clones, 95% recorded once. What was sequenced was naive CD8+ T cells sorted from blood. The receptors derive from a woman in her twenties or thirties in good health.

The genes are TRBV2 and TRBJ1-2; D is uncertain. V was cut by 4 bases and J by 0 bases, with 9 bases left in between. There are 14 residues in the CDR3. Germline V gene lookup returns CDR1 SNHLY and CDR2 FYNNEI. Written as DNA, the CDR3 is TGTGCCAGCAGTGCGGGCAGGACTAACTATGGCTACACCTTC. Translating gives CASSAGRTNYGYTF.

V gene TRBV7-9 combines with J gene TRBJ2-7; TRBD1 aligns across 8 bases. Looked up from germline, CDR1 is SEHNR and CDR2 is FQNEAQ (reference sequence). CDR3 length equals 14 residues. J was trimmed by 3 bases and V by 3 bases; bases with no gene match: 4. CDR3 in amino acids: CASSFGQGRYEQYF. In DNA form, the CDR3 reads TGTGCCAGCAGCTTCGGACAGGGTCGCTACGAGCAGTACTTC.

This chain joins TRBV30 and TRBJ2-4; 8 positions agree with TRBD2. The CDR3 covers 14 residues. Trimming at V came to 3 bases and at J to 4 bases, leaving 5 bases not matched to a gene. Germline CDR1 is GTSNPN and CDR2 is SVGIG (reference sequence). CDR3 region: CAWRMTSAKNIQYF. The CDR3 coding sequence is TGTGCCTGGAGGATGACTAGCGCGAAAAACATTCAGTACTTC.

V is TRBV7-8 and J is TRBJ1-5; tentative D call: TRBD1 (6 bases). V dropped 5 bases and J dropped 2 bases, with 25 bases sitting between them. CDR3 length: 19 residues. CDR1 and CDR2 from the germline V gene are SGHVS and FQNEAQ. CDR3 residues: CASSPSDRGGVFGNQPQHF. DNA of the CDR3: TGTGCCAGCAGCCCAAGTGACAGAGGGGGGGTTTTTGGCAATCAGCCCCAGCATTTT.

The rearrangement joins TRBV29-1 to TRBJ2-1, with D maybe TRBD2 (6 bases). There are 14 residues in the CDR3. Germline CDR1 and CDR2: SQVTM and ANQGSEA. V lost 4 bases and J lost 5, with 15 bases in between. The CDR3 nucleotides read TGCAGCGTTGCGGGAGTCCCCCTAAACAATGAGCAGTTCTTC. It specifies CSVAGVPLNNEQFF.

Comment on this clone: The sample has other DNA sequences that encode this CDR3 too. V and J are TRBV7-9 and TRBJ2-7, with 7 bases matching TRBD1. This CDR3 spans 12 amino acids. The germline V gene encodes CDR1 SEHNR and CDR2 FQNEAQ (reference sequence). J was trimmed by 3 bases and V by 5 bases; bases with no gene match: 1. CDR3 bases: TGTGCCAGCAGCGGGGACAGCTACGAGCAGTACTTC. Translating gives CASSGDSYEQYF. Looking up the rest from reference TRBV7-9 and TRBJ2-7 gives the full variable domain: DTGVSQNPRHKITKRGQNVTFRCDPISEHNRLYWYRQTLGQGPEFLTYFQNEAQLEKSRLLSDRFSAERPKGSFSTLEIQRTEQGDSAMYLCASSGDSYEQYFGPGTRLTVT.

The chain combines TRBV2 with TRBJ2-5; D might be TRBD1 (7 bases). In germline, CDR1 is SNHLY, CDR2 FYNNEI. The CDR3 loop spans 13 amino acids. V lost 9 bases to trimming and J lost 4 bases, with 15 bases between them. DNA of the CDR3: TGTGCCAGTGGAGGTCAGGGGGGAGAGACCCAGTACTTC. This sequence encodes CASGGQGGETQYF.

This clone is a singleton in its sample. The chain has TRBV13 and TRBJ2-5, with 9 bases lining up with TRBD1. Germline values: CDR1 PRHDT, CDR2 FYEKMQ (reference sequence). This CDR3 spans 14 amino acids. The junction had 7 bases not matched to a gene; V was cut back by 6 bases and J by 5 bases. The CDR3 region is CASSSDRGGETQYF. The CDR3 nucleotides read TGTGCCAGCAGTTCGGACAGGGGCGGTGAGACCCAGTACTTC.

This chain connects TRBV27 to TRBJ2-3; D possibly matches TRBD1 or TRBD2 (5 bases each). CDR1 is MNHEY, CDR2 SMNVEV, per germline (reference sequence). This CDR3 is 14 amino acids long. Trimming took off 7 bases at V and 0 bases at J, with 11 bases between the two ends. The CDR3, as DNA: TGTGCCAGCACCCGGGACGGAAGCACAGATACGCAGTATTTT. Protein product: CASTRDGSTDTQYF.

The CDR3 loop reads CASRGDREETQYF. CDR3 coding DNA: TGTGCCAGCAGGGGGGACAGGGAAGAGACCCAGTACTTC. This chain joins TRBV27 and TRBJ2-5; 9 positions match TRBD1. Trimming at V came to 6 bases and at J to 3 bases, leaving 2 bases not matched to a gene. This CDR3 spans 13 amino acids. Germline values: CDR1 MNHEY, CDR2 SMNVEV (reference sequence).